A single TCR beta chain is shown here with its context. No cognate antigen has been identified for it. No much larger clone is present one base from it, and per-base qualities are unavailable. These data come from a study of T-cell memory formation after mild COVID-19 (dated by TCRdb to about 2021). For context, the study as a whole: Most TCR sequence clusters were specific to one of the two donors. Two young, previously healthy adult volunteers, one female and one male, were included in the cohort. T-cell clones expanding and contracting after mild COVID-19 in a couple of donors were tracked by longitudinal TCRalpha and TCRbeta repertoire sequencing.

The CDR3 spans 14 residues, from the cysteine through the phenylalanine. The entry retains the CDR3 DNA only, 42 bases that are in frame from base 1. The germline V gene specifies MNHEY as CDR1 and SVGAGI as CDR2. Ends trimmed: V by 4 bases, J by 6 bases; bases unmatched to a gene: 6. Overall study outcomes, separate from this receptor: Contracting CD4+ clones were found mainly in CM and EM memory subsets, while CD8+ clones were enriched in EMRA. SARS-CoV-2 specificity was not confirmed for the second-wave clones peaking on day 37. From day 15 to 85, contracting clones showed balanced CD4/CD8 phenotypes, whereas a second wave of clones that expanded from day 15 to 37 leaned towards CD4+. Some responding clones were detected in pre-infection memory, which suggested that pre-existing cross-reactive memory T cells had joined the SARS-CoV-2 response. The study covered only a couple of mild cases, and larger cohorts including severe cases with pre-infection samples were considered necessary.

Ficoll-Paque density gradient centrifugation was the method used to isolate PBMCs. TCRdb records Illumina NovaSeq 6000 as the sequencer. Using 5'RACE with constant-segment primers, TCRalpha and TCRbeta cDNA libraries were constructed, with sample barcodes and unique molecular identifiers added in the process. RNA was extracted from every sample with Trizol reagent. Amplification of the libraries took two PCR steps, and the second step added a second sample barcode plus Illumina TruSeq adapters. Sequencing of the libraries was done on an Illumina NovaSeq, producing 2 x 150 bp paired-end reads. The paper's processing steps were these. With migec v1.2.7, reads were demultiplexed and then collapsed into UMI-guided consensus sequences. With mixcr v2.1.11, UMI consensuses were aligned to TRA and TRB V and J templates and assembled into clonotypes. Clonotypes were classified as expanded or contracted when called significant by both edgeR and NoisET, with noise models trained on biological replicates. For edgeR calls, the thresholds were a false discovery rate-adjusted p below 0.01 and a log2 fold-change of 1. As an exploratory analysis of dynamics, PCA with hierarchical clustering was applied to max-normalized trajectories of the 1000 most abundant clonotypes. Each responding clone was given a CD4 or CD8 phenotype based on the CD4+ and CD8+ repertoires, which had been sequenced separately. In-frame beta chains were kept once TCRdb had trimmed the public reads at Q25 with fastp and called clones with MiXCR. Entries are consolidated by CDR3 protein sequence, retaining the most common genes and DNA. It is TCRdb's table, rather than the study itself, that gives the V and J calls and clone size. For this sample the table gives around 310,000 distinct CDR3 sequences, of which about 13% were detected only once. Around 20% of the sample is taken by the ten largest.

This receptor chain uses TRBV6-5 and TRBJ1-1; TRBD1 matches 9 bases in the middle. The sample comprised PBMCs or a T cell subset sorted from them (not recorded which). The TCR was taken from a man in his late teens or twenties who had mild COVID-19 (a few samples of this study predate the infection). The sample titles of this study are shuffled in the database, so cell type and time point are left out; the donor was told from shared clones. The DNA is TGTGCCAGCAGTTTCCTAGACAGGGGGGCTGAAGCTTTCTTT. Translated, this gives CASSFLDRGAEAFF.